Below, 16 T cell receptor beta chains from the same sample are listed, as sequenced in a study of beta chain features in type 1 diabetes. Notes on the study in general: There was a moderate but significant shortening of TCRB CDR3s in all four CD4+ subsets of Type 1 diabetes patients.

The study reverse transcribed the entire isolated RNA, so it sequenced expressed TCRB transcripts. The protocol was immunoSEQ multiplex PCR, while the TCRdb copy is restricted to in-frame clones and leaves out a portion. The sample yields around 120,000 clones, 15% to 20% seen once. Antigens of these TCRs are unknown. The specimen sequenced was central memory CD4+ T cells from blood. These receptors originate from a man aged 18 to 29 with type 1 diabetes.

V gene TRBV7-2 combines with J gene TRBJ1-3, with 7 bases aligning to TRBD1. CDR1 and CDR2 (germline): SGHTA, FQGNSA. Losses at the gene ends were 5 bases for V and 7 bases for J; bases not matched to a gene: 14. This CDR3 is built from 16 residues. The DNA of the CDR3 is TGTGCCAGCAGCCTAATGTGGACAGGCGCGGGGAACACCATATATTTT. As protein: CASSLMWTGAGNTIYF.

The rearrangement links TRBV11-1 to TRBJ2-4; TRBD1 agrees at 7 bases. Germline values: CDR1 SGHAT, CDR2 FQDESV (reference sequence). This CDR3 region has 15 residues. After removal of 10 bases from V and 1 base from J, the junction contained 10 bases not matched to a gene. This CDR3 reads CATRAFRGAKNIQYF. The CDR3, as DNA: TGTGCCACCCGGGCGTTCAGGGGGGCCAAAAACATTCAGTACTTC.

This sequence joins TRBV7-9 and TRBJ2-7, with D uncertain. The CDR3 extends over 13 amino acids. CDR1 is SEHNR and CDR2 is FQNEAQ in the germline V gene (reference sequence). V shed 7 bases and J shed 0 bases, with 10 bases lying between them. CDR3: CASTPASSYEQYF. The CDR3 coding sequence is TGTGCCAGCACCCCCGCCAGCTCCTACGAGCAGTACTTC. The full variable domain, with the rest looked up from reference TRBV7-9 and TRBJ2-7, is DTGVSQNPRHKITKRGQNVTFRCDPISEHNRLYWYRQTLGQGPEFLTYFQNEAQLEKSRLLSDRFSAERPKGSFSTLEIQRTEQGDSAMYLCASTPASSYEQYFGPGTRLTVT.

This clone turned up a few times. The chain uses TRBV5-1 and TRBJ2-7; the D call may be TRBD1 or TRBD2 (5 bases each). Germline CDR1 and CDR2: SGHRS and YFSETQ. The CDR3 is made up of 14 amino acids. V dropped 4 bases and J dropped 2 bases, with 13 bases sitting between them. CDR3 sequence: CASSPVGGPYEQYF. CDR3 sequence (DNA): TGCGCCAGCAGCCCCGTTGGGGGACCCTACGAGCAGTACTTC.

The table lists this clone with many counts. Other DNA sequences in this sample translate to the same CDR3. This chain links TRBV5-1 with TRBJ2-6; D is perhaps TRBD1 (5 bases). With 2 bases removed from V and 2 bases from J, the gap between germline ends came to 8 bases. The CDR3 is 15 residues long. CDR1 SGHRS and CDR2 YFSETQ come from the germline V gene. Here the CDR3 reads CASSFKGAGANVLTF. In DNA form, the CDR3 reads TGCGCCAGCAGCTTCAAAGGGGCTGGGGCCAACGTCCTGACTTTC.

The J gene is TRBJ1-1, the V gene TRBV29-1; tentative D call: TRBD1 (6 bases). The germline V gene has CDR1 SQVTM and CDR2 ANQGSEA. V lost 4 bases and J 0 bases, leaving 18 bases between the germline ends. The CDR3 has 16 amino acids. The CDR3 region is CSVALFGGRLNTEAFF. As DNA, the CDR3 is TGCAGCGTTGCGTTGTTCGGGGGGCGATTGAACACTGAAGCTTTCTTT. Combining the CDR3 with reference TRBV29-1 and TRBJ1-1 gives the whole variable domain SAVISQKPSRDICQRGTSLTIQCQVDSQVTMMFWYRQQPGQSLTLIATANQGSEATYESGFVIDKFPISRPNLTFSTLTVSNMSPEDSSIYLCSVALFGGRLNTEAFFGQGTRLTVV.

This chain links TRBV9 with TRBJ2-3; 7 positions match TRBD1. Trimming cost V 0 bases and J 4 bases; bases outside gene matches: 5. This CDR3 region has 15 residues. Germline values: CDR1 SGDLS, CDR2 YYNGEE. The CDR3 region has the DNA TGTGCCAGCAGCGTAGTATCAGGGGGAGCAGATACGCAGTATTTT. Its protein is CASSVVSGGADTQYF.

This clone was recorded a few times. This rearrangement joins TRBV29-1 to TRBJ2-7; D unresolved. The germline CDR1 and CDR2 sequences are SQVTM and ANQGSEA. V gave up 7 bases and J gave up 2 bases, with 15 bases separating them. The CDR3 is 13 amino acids. CDR3 in DNA: TGCAGCGGTGGTCCCAAGATCGCCTACGAGCAGTACTTC. It is translated as CSGGPKIAYEQYF.

A few counts support this clone. This chain connects TRBV6-5 to TRBJ1-2; possible D gene TRBD1, 5 bases. The germline gives CDR1 MNHEY, CDR2 SVGAGI. Trimming took off 6 bases at V and 2 bases at J, with 16 bases between the two ends. This CDR3 region has 15 residues. The CDR3 spells CASSDSNAGNYGYTF. CDR3 bases: TGTGCCAGCAGCGACTCGAACGCAGGGAACTATGGCTACACCTTC.

J is TRBJ2-5 and V is TRBV5-1, with D possibly matching TRBD1 (6 bases). The CDR3 spans 14 residues. Germline values: CDR1 SGHRS, CDR2 YFSETQ. The ends were cut back, 7 bases at V and 7 bases at J, with 20 bases in the middle. CDR3 bases: TGCGCCAGCGGGCCAGGGGTCTCGAGGGGGACCCAGTACTTC. Translation: CASGPGVSRGTQYF.

This clone has at least ten counts. The chain employs TRBV4-2 and TRBJ1-1; perhaps TRBD1 as D (5 bases). The CDR3 consists of 14 residues. Germline assignment: CDR1 LGHNA and CDR2 YNFKEQ. V was pared by 6 bases and J by 5 bases, with 16 bases between. The CDR3: CASSIWGSKTEAFF. Written as DNA, the CDR3 is TGTGCCAGCAGTATTTGGGGGTCGAAAACTGAAGCTTTCTTT.

The V and J genes are TRBV6-6 and TRBJ2-7; D may be TRBD1 (6 bases). Trimming stripped 5 bases from V and 1 base from J, with 12 bases between. The CDR3 is 14 residues long. Germline V gene lookup returns CDR1 MNHNY and CDR2 SVGAGI (reference sequence). CDR3 nucleotides: TGTGCCAGCAGTCCGCAGGGGACATCCTACGAGCAGTACTTC. Translating gives CASSPQGTSYEQYF.

The chain combines TRBV30 with TRBJ2-4; TRBD1 might be the D (5 bases). Trimming left V 3 bases short and J 0 bases short, with 18 bases between. This CDR3 is 17 amino acids long. Germline V gene lookup returns CDR1 GTSNPN and CDR2 SVGIG (reference sequence). The CDR3 region has the DNA TGTGCCTGGAGCAAAACCCTTGGACACCTAGCCAAAAACATTCAGTACTTC. This sequence encodes CAWSKTLGHLAKNIQYF.

CDR3 coding DNA: TGTGCCAGCAGCTTAAATAGGGCTGAAGCTTTCTTT. It yields the protein CASSLNRAEAFF. J is TRBJ1-1 and V is TRBV7-2; D is unclear. Looked up from germline, CDR1 is SGHTA and CDR2 is FQGNSA. With 2 bases removed from V and 6 bases from J, the gap between germline ends came to 7 bases. The CDR3 loop spans 12 amino acids.

This clone has a handful of counts. V is TRBV11-3 and J is TRBJ2-5, with TRBD1 identical over 8 bases. Unmatched junction bases numbered 10, after V lost 5 bases and J lost 5 bases. Per the germline V gene, CDR1 is SGHNT and CDR2 is YENEEA. The CDR3 sequence is 15 residues long. CDR3 loop: CASSQTGGGGETQYF. The CDR3 nucleotides are TGTGCCAGCAGCCAAACAGGGGGTGGAGGTGAGACCCAGTACTTC.

This clone was counted a single time. The chain is built from TRBV14 and TRBJ2-3; 10 bases map to TRBD1. The CDR3 is 17 residues long. Germline lookup yields CDR1 SGHDN and CDR2 FVKESK. J gave up 2 bases and V 4 bases, and 9 bases lay outside the gene matches. The CDR3 DNA sequence: TGTGCCAGCAGCCGGCGGTGGGGACAGGGGTACACAGATACGCAGTATTTT. This codes for CASSRRWGQGYTDTQYF.